This paragraph reports one T cell receptor beta chain. V was shortened by 1 base and J by 1 base, with 8 bases between the two germline ends. The V gene's germline CDR1 is SGHVS and CDR2 FNYEAQ. CDR3 length equals 15 residues. This record belongs to a study of blood T cell repertoires in COVID-19. The method was immunoSEQ multiplex PCR; TCRdb's version includes in-frame clones alone and lacks a portion of them. The profile shows 95,000 to 150,000 clones, 85% of them singletons. Sequencing input: peripheral blood. The chain combines TRBV7-6 with TRBJ1-5; D unclear. The TCR was taken from a man aged 80 or over with active or convalescent COVID-19. CDR3 protein: CASSLGSGSNQPQHF. CDR3 DNA: TGTGCCAGCAGCTTAGGGAGCGGGAGCAATCAGCCCCAGCATTTT.